This T cell receptor (beta chain) was obtained from a study of blood T cell repertoires in COVID-19. This clone was seen a few times. Germline loops: CDR1 LNHDA, CDR2 SQIVND (reference sequence). The CDR3 runs to 14 residues. The ends were cut back, 9 bases at V and 5 bases at J, with 17 bases in the middle. Original processing methods: Counts of nucleated cells, estimated from reference gene primer amplification, were obtained. Sequencing was performed with immunoSEQ multiplex PCR; in TCRdb, only in-frame clones are kept and a portion is missing. The V and J calls and clone size were taken over from that table, and D and trimming were inferred from the DNA. The data show hundreds of thousands of clones, 75% to 90% seen once.

Sequenced: peripheral blood. The chain joins TRBV19 to TRBJ1-5; D perhaps matches TRBD1 (5 bases). The receptor was derived from a woman aged 45-65 years who had recovered from COVID-19. The CDR3 DNA follows: TGTGCCAGCCTCGGACGGGGGAGGGATCAGCCCCAGCATTTT. Translation gives CASLGRGRDQPQHF.